These 25 T cell receptor beta chains originate from one sample sequenced in a study of blood T cell repertoires in COVID-19. Using immunoSEQ multiplex PCR, the repertoire was profiled, and TCRdb retains in-frame clones only, with some absent. Found here are tens of thousands of clones, around 86% of them singletons; the top ten hold over 12%. What was sequenced was peripheral blood. The receptors were sampled from a man aged 60 to 75 with active COVID-19.

The chain recombines TRBV4-3 with TRBJ2-5; 13 bases fit TRBD2. Looked up from germline, CDR1 is LGHNA and CDR2 is YSLEER. V lost 4 bases and J lost 6; bases outside the gene matches: 5. The CDR3 has 15 residues. The CDR3: CASSPGLAGDKTQYF. The CDR3 DNA sequence: TGCGCCAGCAGCCCTGGACTAGCGGGAGACAAGACCCAGTACTTC.

The rearrangement uses TRBV6-5 and TRBJ2-2; 8 bases line up with TRBD1. The junction had 3 bases not matched to a gene; V was cut back by 6 bases and J by 6 bases. CDR3 length equals 13 residues. CDR1 and CDR2 from the germline V gene are MNHEY and SVGAGI. CDR3 in amino acids: CASRSQGAGELFF. The CDR3 nucleotides read TGTGCCAGCAGGTCACAGGGGGCCGGGGAGCTGTTTTTT.

The CDR3 region is CASSPGSYGYTF. The CDR3 nucleotides are TGTGCCAGCAGCCCGGGGAGCTATGGCTACACCTTC. The chain couples TRBV16 to TRBJ1-2; no definite D call. Germline V gene sequence: CDR1 KGHSY, CDR2 FQNENV. The V end lost 4 bases, the J end lost 4 bases, and 7 bases lay between the germline ends. The CDR3 length is 12 residues.

The chain recombines TRBV18 with TRBJ1-4; 7 nucleotides line up with TRBD1. V trimming: 3 bases; J trimming: 8 bases; junction bases outside the gene matches: 9. The CDR3 covers 15 residues. Germline V CDR1 and CDR2: KGHSH, LQKENI. This CDR3 reads CASSPNRGVGEKLFF. Written as DNA, the CDR3 is TGTGCCAGCTCACCTAACAGGGGAGTTGGGGAAAAACTGTTTTTT.

The chain joins TRBV3-1 (or the pseudogene TRBV3-2) to TRBJ1-5; the D gene is possibly TRBD1 (5 bases). This CDR3 region has 14 residues. V was shortened by 3 bases and J by 7 bases, with 13 bases between the two germline ends. Germline assignment: CDR1 LGHDT and CDR2 YNNKEL (reference sequence). CDR3 residues: CASSQTGRVQPQHF. CDR3 DNA: TGTGCCAGCAGCCAGACGGGCAGGGTACAGCCCCAGCATTTT.

This clone has only a few counts. V is TRBV27 and J is TRBJ2-7, with 11 bases aligning to TRBD2. The V segment lost 0 bases and the J segment 4 bases; nucleotides outside the gene matches: 5. Germline CDR1 is MNHEY and CDR2 is SMNVEV (reference sequence). The CDR3 is made up of 16 amino acids. The CDR3 here is CASSLSALAGVYEQYF. The CDR3 DNA reads TGTGCCAGCAGTTTATCGGCACTAGCGGGAGTGTACGAGCAGTACTTC.

This chain connects TRBV5-1 to TRBJ1-6, with D possibly being TRBD1 (6 bases). The ends were cut back, 1 base at V and 9 bases at J, with 11 bases in the middle. This CDR3 spans 14 amino acids. Germline CDR1 is SGHRS and CDR2 is YFSETQ. CDR3: CASSLSTGSSPLHF. The CDR3 bases are TGCGCCAGCAGCTTGTCAACAGGGTCTTCACCCCTCCACTTT.

This clone was detected once. The chain has TRBV30 and TRBJ2-5, with 8 nucleotides matching TRBD2. Unmatched junction bases numbered 1, after V lost 0 bases and J lost 4 bases. The CDR3 consists of 13 residues. CDR1 GTSNPN and CDR2 SVGIG come from the germline V gene (reference sequence). The CDR3, as DNA: TGTGCCTGGAGTGTGGCGGGAGGAGAGACCCAGTACTTC. Translating gives CAWSVAGGETQYF.

V gene TRBV4-3 combines with J gene TRBJ1-1; TRBD1 agrees at 7 bases. CDR1 and CDR2 (germline): LGHNA, YSLEER. The J segment lost 5 bases and the V segment lost 2 bases, leaving 8 bases of the junction unmatched. This CDR3 is 15 amino acids long. The DNA for the CDR3 is TGCGCCAGCAGCCAAATGACAGGGAGAAGGACTGAAGCTTTCTTT. Its protein product is CASSQMTGRRTEAFF.

The chain carries TRBV27 and TRBJ2-3; 8 bases fit TRBD2. The germline V gene has CDR1 MNHEY and CDR2 SMNVEV (reference sequence). The CDR3 is 15 residues long. The V segment lost 6 bases and the J segment 4 bases; nucleotides outside the gene matches: 9. CDR3: CASRRSGGSADTQYF. For the CDR3, the DNA is TGTGCCAGCAGACGAAGCGGGGGTTCGGCAGATACGCAGTATTTT.

The chain has TRBV24-1 and TRBJ2-3; 9 bases match TRBD2. The V gene end was trimmed by 4 bases and the J gene end by 6 bases; junction bases not matched to a gene: 1. CDR1 KGHDR and CDR2 SFDVKD come from the germline V gene. The CDR3 extends over 13 amino acids. The CDR3, as DNA: TGTGCCACCAGTGAGGGACTAGCCGATACGCAGTATTTT. It specifies CATSEGLADTQYF.

CDR3 sequence (DNA): TGTGCCAGCAGGACATCCGGGGCCAACGTCCTGACTTTC. The encoded protein is CASRTSGANVLTF. The chain employs TRBV7-3 and TRBJ2-6; D is unclear. CDR3 length: 13 amino acids. The germline gives CDR1 SGHTA, CDR2 FQGTGA. The V gene lost 6 bases and the J gene lost 4 bases, with 7 bases spanning the gap.

The rearrangement uses TRBV2 and TRBJ1-6; a weak D match, TRBD1 (5 bases). There are 13 residues in the CDR3. In germline, CDR1 is SNHLY, CDR2 FYNNEI. Trimming shortened V by 10 bases and J by 6 bases, and 13 bases separated the two germline ends. CDR3 residues: CANLRDFNSPLHF. CDR3 nucleotide sequence: TGTGCCAACCTTAGGGACTTTAATTCACCCCTCCACTTT.

The J gene is TRBJ1-2, the V gene TRBV5-4; D might be TRBD1 (5 bases). The CDR3 length is 14 residues. V gave up 2 bases and J gave up 6 bases, with 14 bases separating them. The germline gives CDR1 SGHNT, CDR2 YYREEE (reference sequence). The CDR3 coding sequence is TGTGCCAGCAGCTTAAAGGGGCCCAAGGATGGCTACACCTTC. Amino acid sequence: CASSLKGPKDGYTF.

This clone was detected only once. The gene calls are TRBV2 and TRBJ1-4, with D possibly matching TRBD1 (5 bases). Trimming took 7 bases from V and 8 from J, leaving 20 bases between them. The CDR3 contains 15 residues. Germline values: CDR1 SNHLY, CDR2 FYNNEI. The chain's CDR3 is CASTPQGKRGEKLFF. CDR3 bases: TGTGCCAGCACCCCGCAGGGTAAAAGAGGCGAAAAACTGTTTTTT.

V is TRBV11-1 and J is TRBJ1-2; D remains unclear. The CDR3 sequence is 16 residues long. Germline V gives CDR1 SGHAT, CDR2 FQDESV (reference sequence). V gave up 0 bases and J gave up 4 bases, with 15 bases separating them. CDR3 residues: CASSLAPSVSLYGYTF. The CDR3 coding sequence is TGTGCCAGCAGCTTAGCGCCGTCAGTCTCCCTCTATGGCTACACCTTC.

CDR3 sequence reads: CASSAGTGGYNEQFF. For the CDR3, the DNA is TGTGCCAGCAGCGCCGGGACAGGGGGGTACAATGAGCAGTTCTTC. The chain uses TRBV9 and TRBJ2-1; 11 bases fit TRBD1. CDR3 size: 15 residues. Germline V gene data show CDR1 as SGDLS and CDR2 as YYNGEE. J was trimmed by 4 bases and V by 3 bases; bases with no gene match: 3.

CDR3 in amino acids: CASSLGTGYQPQHF. The CDR3 DNA reads TGTGCCAGCAGCTTGGGGACAGGGTATCAGCCCCAGCATTTT. The chain recombines TRBV5-5 with TRBJ1-5, with 8 nucleotides matching TRBD1. The J segment lost 5 bases and the V segment lost 0 bases, leaving 1 base of the junction unmatched. Looked up from germline, CDR1 is SGHKS and CDR2 is YYEKEE (reference sequence). The CDR3 sequence is 14 residues long.

This clone was detected only once. The CDR3: CASSLPVGLAGGRTGELFF. The CDR3 region has the DNA TGTGCCAGCAGCCTCCCAGTGGGACTAGCGGGGGGGCGGACCGGGGAGCTGTTTTTT. The chain links TRBV3-1 (or the pseudogene TRBV3-2) to TRBJ2-2, with 16 positions matching TRBD2. The junction had 10 bases not matched to a gene; V was cut back by 4 bases and J by 5 bases. This CDR3 spans 19 amino acids. CDR1 is LGHDT and CDR2 is YNNKEL in the germline V gene (reference sequence).

The chain uses TRBV2 and TRBJ1-2, with D maybe TRBD1 (5 bases). This CDR3 region has 14 residues. V lost 1 base and J lost 7, with 13 bases in between. Germline CDR1 SNHLY, CDR2 FYNNEI. The CDR3 protein is CASSEGGGVGGYTF. The CDR3 DNA reads as TGTGCCAGCAGTGAAGGGGGGGGAGTGGGTGGCTACACCTTC.

The sample holds one count of this clone. V is TRBV6-6 and J is TRBJ1-4, with 7 bases that match TRBD1. Germline trimming cut 2 bases from V and 8 bases from J; bases unmatched to any gene: 8. The germline V gene encodes CDR1 MNHNY and CDR2 SVGAGI (reference sequence). The CDR3 totals 15 residues. CDR3 region: CASSYTGARGEKLFF. CDR3 in DNA: TGTGCCAGCAGTTACACAGGGGCCCGGGGGGAAAAACTGTTTTTT.

V is TRBV5-6 and J is TRBJ2-4, with 9 bases that match TRBD2. V shed 5 bases and J 11 bases; nucleotides not matched to a gene: 5. The CDR3 spans 12 residues. CDR1 and CDR2 (germline): SGHDT, YYEEEE. The CDR3 nucleotides are TGTGCCAGCAGTTCGGGACTAGCCCTTCAGTACTTC. It translates to CASSSGLALQYF.

The table lists this clone with a count of one. V usage is TRBV18 and J usage is TRBJ2-3, with a tentative D call TRBD2 (5 bases). Trimming removed 4 bases from V and 2 bases from J, with 13 bases in between. Germline CDR1 and CDR2: KGHSH and LQKENI. CDR3 size: 15 residues. The CDR3 here is CASSRRAEPTDTQYF. CDR3 bases: TGTGCCAGCTCACGGCGAGCGGAACCCACAGATACGCAGTATTTT.

The V and J genes are TRBV2 and TRBJ1-2, with TRBD1 identical over 9 bases. This CDR3 contains 15 residues. The V gene end was trimmed by 3 bases and the J gene end by 3 bases; junction bases not matched to a gene: 5. In germline, CDR1 is SNHLY, CDR2 FYNNEI. The CDR3 sequence: CASSDGQGFDYGYTF. The CDR3, as DNA: TGTGCCAGCAGTGACGGACAGGGGTTCGACTATGGCTACACCTTC.

This clone was seen a handful of times. The rearrangement uses TRBV19 and TRBJ1-5; the match to TRBD1 covers 7 bases. CDR1 is LNHDA and CDR2 is SQIVND in the germline V gene (reference sequence). With 3 bases clipped from V and 3 bases from J, the junction kept 8 bases outside the gene matches. The CDR3 covers 16 residues. The CDR3 DNA is TGTGCCAGTAGTATTCGTCCAGGGGGGATCAATCAGCCCCAGCATTTT. Its protein is CASSIRPGGINQPQHF.